This TCR beta chain was obtained from a study of Ad26.COV2.S vaccination and SARS-CoV-2 variants. Study details: Donor was one of the participants in the Ad26.COV2.S arm of the COV1001 trial. The authors gave Ad26.COV2.S intramuscularly, either once or twice 56 days apart.

The sample holds a few counts of this clone. What it binds is not known. Profiled with immunoSEQ multiplex PCR; TCRdb holds only in-frame clones, not every one. The sample has about 280,000 clones; around 87% are singletons. The study's findings and limits: Analyses that measured TCR breadth and depth may have underestimated total T cell responses.

Treatment specified: 15 to 20 received Ad26.COV2.S at low or high dose, single or two shots; about 5 received placebo; per-sample allocation not given. Repertoires come from day 63 after the first vaccine or placebo injection. This person who donated was an adult of 18-55 years in Boston. The CDR3 contains 14 residues. Trimming at V came to 3 bases and at J to 5 bases, leaving 3 bases not matched to a gene. This sample comprised peripheral blood, obtained in a trial of Ad26.COV2.S vaccine versus placebo. This receptor was obtained from a person aged 18-65 years who received the Ad26.COV2.S COVID-19 vaccine or a placebo. The chain links TRBV23-1 to TRBJ1-4; 7 bases fit TRBD1. Being an ORF, TRBV23-1 has a function that is uncertain. CDR3: CASSHPGQNEKLFF. CDR3 DNA sequence: TGCGCCAGCAGTCACCCGGGACAGAATGAAAAACTGTTTTTT.